This entry features one T cell receptor beta chain sequence. From the PCR reads, TCRdb called clonotypes with MiXCR, one entry per CDR3 protein. The table has around 83,000 distinct CDR3 sequences, 45% to 50% seen once. The sample is drawn from a study of CDR3 diversity in severe acne. This CDR3 has 14 residues. Per the germline V gene, CDR1 is LNHDA and CDR2 is SQIVND (reference sequence). The rearrangement uses TRBV19 and TRBJ1-5; possible D gene TRBD1, 5 bases. The source is a male donor with severe acne vulgaris. Sequenced material: blood. CDR3 DNA: TGTGTCACACACTACGGACAAGGCAATCAGCCCCAGCATTTT. It codes for CVTHYGQGNQPQHF.